The next 3 T cell receptor beta chains were all read from a single sample in a study of post-analysis software for immune sequencing data. Unique-molecular-identifier-tagged TCR beta cDNA libraries were used. TCRdb re-analysed the PCR reads in MiXCR, keeping a single row per CDR3 protein. Of under 900,000 distinct CDR3 sequences in the sample, 53% are singletons; the top ten hold approximately 4.2%. Their specific antigens are unknown. The study, taken as a whole, reports: In patients, about 5 TRBV segments were more frequent than in controls, with TRBV5-6, TRBV5-1 and TRBV20-1 among them.

The sample comprised blood. These receptors were obtained from a girl aged 5-17 years with multiple sclerosis.

This clonotype showed up just a few times. The chain employs TRBV20-1 and TRBJ2-3; D perhaps matches TRBD2 (6 bases). CDR1 and CDR2 from the germline V gene are DFQATT and SNEGSKA (reference sequence). This CDR3 contains 12 residues. V was shortened by 5 bases and J by 4 bases, with 10 bases between the two germline ends. As DNA, the CDR3 is TGCAGTGCTGTCTCTAGCGCAGATACGCAGTATTTT. Encoded protein: CSAVSSADTQYF.

This clonotype was seen a single time. V gene TRBV15 combines with J gene TRBJ1-5; unclear D gene. V lost 5 bases and J 0 bases, leaving 8 bases between the germline ends. The length of the CDR3 is 14 residues. Germline V CDR1 and CDR2: LNHNV, YYDKDF (reference sequence). CDR3 loop: CATSGPNSNQPQHF. CDR3 DNA: TGTGCCACCAGCGGACCAAATAGCAATCAGCCCCAGCATTTT. Based on the CDR3 plus reference TRBV15 and TRBJ1-5, the full variable domain is DAMVIQNPRYQVTQFGKPVTLSCSQTLNHNVMYWYQQKSSQAPKLLFHYYDKDFNNEADTPDNFQSRRPNTSFCFLDIRSPGLGDTAMYLCATSGPNSNQPQHFGDGTRLSIL.

The J gene is TRBJ2-5, the V gene TRBV7-2; 9 bases fit TRBD1. Germline V CDR1 and CDR2: SGHTA, FQGNSA. The CDR3 runs 15 residues. The J segment lost 0 bases and the V segment lost 5 bases, leaving 4 bases of the junction unmatched. CDR3 protein: CASSLGQGYQETQYF. As DNA, the CDR3 is TGTGCCAGCAGCCTTGGACAGGGGTACCAAGAGACCCAGTACTTC. Full variable domain (outside the CDR3, taken from reference TRBV7-2 and TRBJ2-5): GAGVSQSPSNKVTEKGKDVELRCDPISGHTALYWYRQSLGQGLEFLIYFQGNSAPDKSGLPSDRFSAERTGGSVSTLTIQRTQQEDSAVYLCASSLGQGYQETQYFGPGTRLLVL.